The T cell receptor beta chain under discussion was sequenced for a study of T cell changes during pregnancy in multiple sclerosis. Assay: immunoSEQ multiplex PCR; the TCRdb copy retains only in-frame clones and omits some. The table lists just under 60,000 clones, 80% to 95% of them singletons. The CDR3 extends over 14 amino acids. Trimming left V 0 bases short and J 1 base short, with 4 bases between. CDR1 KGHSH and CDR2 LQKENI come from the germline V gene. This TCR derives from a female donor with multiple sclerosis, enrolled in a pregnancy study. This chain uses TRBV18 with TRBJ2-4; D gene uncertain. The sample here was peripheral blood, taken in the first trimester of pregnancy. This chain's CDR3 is CASSPPEAKNIQYF. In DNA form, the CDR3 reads TGTGCCAGCTCACCACCGGAGGCCAAAAACATTCAGTACTTC.